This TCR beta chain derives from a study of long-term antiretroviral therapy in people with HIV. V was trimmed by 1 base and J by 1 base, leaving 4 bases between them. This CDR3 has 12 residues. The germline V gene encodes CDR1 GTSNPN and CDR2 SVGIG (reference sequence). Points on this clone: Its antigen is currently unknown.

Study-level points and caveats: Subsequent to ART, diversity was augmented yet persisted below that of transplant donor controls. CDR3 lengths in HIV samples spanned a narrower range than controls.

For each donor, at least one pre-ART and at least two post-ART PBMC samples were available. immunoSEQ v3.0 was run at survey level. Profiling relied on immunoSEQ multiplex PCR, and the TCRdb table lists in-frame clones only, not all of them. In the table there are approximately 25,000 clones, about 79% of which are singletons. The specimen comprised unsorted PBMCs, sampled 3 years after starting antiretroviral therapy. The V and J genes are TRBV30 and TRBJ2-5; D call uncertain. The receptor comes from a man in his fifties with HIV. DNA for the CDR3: TGTGCCTGGAGTGGGGTCCAAGAGACCCAGTACTTC. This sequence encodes CAWSGVQETQYF.